This T cell receptor (beta chain) was captured in a study of T-cell memory formation after mild COVID-19. Overall study results and limits: The pre-infection memory compartment contained some responding clones, suggesting cross-reactive memory joined.

This clonotype was seen a few times. Antigen unknown. V lost 0 bases, J lost 4 bases, and 9 bases lay in between. CDR3 size: 14 residues. Germline V gives CDR1 MNHEY, CDR2 SVGAGI. TCRdb passed the 5' RACE reads through MiXCR, listing each CDR3 protein once. The sample has fewer than 95,000 distinct CDR3 sequences; roughly 16% are singletons. Sample: PBMCs or a T cell subset sorted from them (not recorded which). The rearrangement uses TRBV6-5 and TRBJ1-1, with D tentatively TRBD1 (6 bases). This clonotype originated in a young man who had mild COVID-19 (a few samples of this study predate the infection). Cell type and time point are not known. The CDR3 here is CASSYSRGGTEAFF. The CDR3 DNA follows: TGTGCCAGCAGTTACTCAAGGGGGGGCACTGAAGCTTTCTTT.